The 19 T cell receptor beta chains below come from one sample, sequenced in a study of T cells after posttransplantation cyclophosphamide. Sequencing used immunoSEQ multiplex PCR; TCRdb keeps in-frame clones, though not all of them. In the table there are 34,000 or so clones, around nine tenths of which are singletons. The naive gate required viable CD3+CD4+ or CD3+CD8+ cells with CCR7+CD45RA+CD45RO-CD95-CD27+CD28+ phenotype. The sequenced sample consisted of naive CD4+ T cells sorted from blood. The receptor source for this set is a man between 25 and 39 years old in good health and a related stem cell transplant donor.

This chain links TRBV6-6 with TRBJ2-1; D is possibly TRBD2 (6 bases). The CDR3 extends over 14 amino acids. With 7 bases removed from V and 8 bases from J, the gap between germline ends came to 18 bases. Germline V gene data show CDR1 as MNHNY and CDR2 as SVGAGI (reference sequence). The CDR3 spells CASMGSRGSDEQFF. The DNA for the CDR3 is TGTGCCAGCATGGGGTCTCGGGGGAGCGATGAGCAGTTCTTC.

CDR3 sequence reads: CASILTPGNTEAFF. CDR3 in DNA: TGTGCCAGTATCCTAACCCCAGGGAACACTGAAGCTTTCTTT. The chain uses TRBV19 and TRBJ1-1; D not certain. The CDR3 totals 14 residues. Germline CDR1 reads LNHDA; CDR2 reads SQIVND (reference sequence). V shed 7 bases and J shed 1 base, with 13 bases lying between them.

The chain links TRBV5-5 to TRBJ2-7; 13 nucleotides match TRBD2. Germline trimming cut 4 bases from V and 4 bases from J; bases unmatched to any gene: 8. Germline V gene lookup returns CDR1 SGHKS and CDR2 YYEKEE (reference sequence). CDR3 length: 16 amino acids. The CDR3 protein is CASSGGGLAGVYEQYF. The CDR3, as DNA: TGTGCCAGCAGCGGGGGTGGACTAGCGGGGGTTTACGAGCAGTACTTC.

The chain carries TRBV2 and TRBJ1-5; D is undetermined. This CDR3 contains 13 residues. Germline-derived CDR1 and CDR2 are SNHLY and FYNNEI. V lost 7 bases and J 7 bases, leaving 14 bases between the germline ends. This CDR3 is CASIGRAGQPQHF. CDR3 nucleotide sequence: TGTGCCAGCATAGGGAGGGCGGGACAGCCCCAGCATTTT. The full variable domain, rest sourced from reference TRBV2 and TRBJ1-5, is EPEVTQTPSHQVTQMGQEVILRCVPISNHLYFYWYRQILGQKVEFLVSFYNNEISEKSEIFDDQFSVERPDGSNFTLKIRSTKLEDSAMYFCASIGRAGQPQHFGDGTRLSIL.

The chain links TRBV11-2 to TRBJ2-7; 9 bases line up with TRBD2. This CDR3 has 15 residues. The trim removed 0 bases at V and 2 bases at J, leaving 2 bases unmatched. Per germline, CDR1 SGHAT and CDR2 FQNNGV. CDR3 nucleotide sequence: TGTGCCAGCAGCTTAGAGCTAGCGGGGACCTACGAGCAGTACTTC. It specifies CASSLELAGTYEQYF.

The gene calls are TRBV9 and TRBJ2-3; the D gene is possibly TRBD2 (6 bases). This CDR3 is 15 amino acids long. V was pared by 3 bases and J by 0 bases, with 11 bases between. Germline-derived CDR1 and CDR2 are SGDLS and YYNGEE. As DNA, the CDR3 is TGTGCCAGCAGCGGCGGGACGTCTAGCACAGATACGCAGTATTTT. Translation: CASSGGTSSTDTQYF. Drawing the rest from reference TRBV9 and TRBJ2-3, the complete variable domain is DSGVTQTPKHLITATGQRVTLRCSPRSGDLSVYWYQQSLDQGLQFLIQYYNGEERAKGNILERFSAQQFPDLHSELNLSSLELGDSALYFCASSGGTSSTDTQYFGPGTRLTVL.

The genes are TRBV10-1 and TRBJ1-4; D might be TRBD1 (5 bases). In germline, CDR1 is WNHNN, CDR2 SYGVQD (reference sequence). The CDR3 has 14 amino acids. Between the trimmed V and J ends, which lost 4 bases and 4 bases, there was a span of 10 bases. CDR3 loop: CASSAGGLNEKLFF. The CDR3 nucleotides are TGCGCCAGCAGTGCCGGGGGACTTAATGAAAAACTGTTTTTT.

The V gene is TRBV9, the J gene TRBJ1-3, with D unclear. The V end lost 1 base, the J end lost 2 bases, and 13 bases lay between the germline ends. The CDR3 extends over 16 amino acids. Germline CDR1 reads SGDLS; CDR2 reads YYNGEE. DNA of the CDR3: TGTGCCAGCAGCGTATTGGGGAGATGGGCTGGAAACACCATATATTTT. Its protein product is CASSVLGRWAGNTIYF.

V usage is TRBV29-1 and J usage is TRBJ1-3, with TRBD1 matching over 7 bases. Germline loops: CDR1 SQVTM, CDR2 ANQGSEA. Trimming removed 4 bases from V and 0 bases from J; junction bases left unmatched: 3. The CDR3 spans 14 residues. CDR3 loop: CSVVGQYSGNTIYF. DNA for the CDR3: TGCAGCGTTGTGGGACAGTACTCTGGAAACACCATATATTTT. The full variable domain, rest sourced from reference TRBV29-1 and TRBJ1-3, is SAVISQKPSRDICQRGTSLTIQCQVDSQVTMMFWYRQQPGQSLTLIATANQGSEATYESGFVIDKFPISRPNLTFSTLTVSNMSPEDSSIYLCSVVGQYSGNTIYFGEGSWLTVV.

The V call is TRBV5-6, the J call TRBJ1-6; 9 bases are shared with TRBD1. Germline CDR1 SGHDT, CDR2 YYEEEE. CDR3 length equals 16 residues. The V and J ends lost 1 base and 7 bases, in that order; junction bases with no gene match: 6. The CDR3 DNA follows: TGTGCCAGCAGCTTGAACAGGGGGCAGGGGAATTCACCCCTCCACTTT. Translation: CASSLNRGQGNSPLHF.

CDR3 loop: CASSPPGAGNEQFF. In DNA form, the CDR3 reads TGTGCCAGCAGTCCTCCGGGAGCGGGCAATGAGCAGTTCTTC. The V call is TRBV11-2, the J call TRBJ2-1; possible D gene TRBD2, 6 bases. The CDR3 is 14 residues long. Germline CDR1 and CDR2: SGHAT and FQNNGV. The V end was cut by 6 bases, the J end by 6 bases, with 15 bases between.

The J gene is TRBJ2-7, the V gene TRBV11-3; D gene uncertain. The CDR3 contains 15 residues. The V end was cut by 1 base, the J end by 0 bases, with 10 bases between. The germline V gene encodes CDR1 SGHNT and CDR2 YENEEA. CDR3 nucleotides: TGTGCCAGCAGCTTAGGATCCCTGAGCTCCTACGAGCAGTACTTC. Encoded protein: CASSLGSLSSYEQYF.

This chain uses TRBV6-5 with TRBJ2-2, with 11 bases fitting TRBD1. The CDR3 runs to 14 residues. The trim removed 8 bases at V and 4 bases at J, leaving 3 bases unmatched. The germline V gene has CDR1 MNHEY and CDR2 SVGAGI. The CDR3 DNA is TGTGCCAGCCGGACAGGGGGCAGCACCGGGGAGCTGTTTTTT. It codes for CASRTGGSTGELFF.

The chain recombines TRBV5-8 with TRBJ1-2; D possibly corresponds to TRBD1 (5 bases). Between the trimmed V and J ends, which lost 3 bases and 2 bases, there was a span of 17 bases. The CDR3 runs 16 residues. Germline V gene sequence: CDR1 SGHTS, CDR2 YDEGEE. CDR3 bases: TGTGCCAGCAGCTATCCGGCCGGGGGGGGGAACTATGGCTACACCTTC. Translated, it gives CASSYPAGGGNYGYTF.

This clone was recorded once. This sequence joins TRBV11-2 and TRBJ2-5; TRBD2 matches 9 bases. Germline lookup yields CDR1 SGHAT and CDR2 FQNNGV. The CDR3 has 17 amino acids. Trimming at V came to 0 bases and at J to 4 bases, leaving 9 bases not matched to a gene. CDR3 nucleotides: TGTGCCAGCAGCTTAGAAGTCGGCGGGGGGGCCCGAGAGACCCAGTACTTC. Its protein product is CASSLEVGGGARETQYF.

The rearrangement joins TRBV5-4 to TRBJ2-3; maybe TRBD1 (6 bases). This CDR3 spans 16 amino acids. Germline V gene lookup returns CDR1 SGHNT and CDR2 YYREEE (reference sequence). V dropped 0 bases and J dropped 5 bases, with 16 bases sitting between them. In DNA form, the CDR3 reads TGTGCCAGCAGCTTGGCCGGTGCAGGGGTTAAAGATACGCAGTATTTT. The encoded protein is CASSLAGAGVKDTQYF.

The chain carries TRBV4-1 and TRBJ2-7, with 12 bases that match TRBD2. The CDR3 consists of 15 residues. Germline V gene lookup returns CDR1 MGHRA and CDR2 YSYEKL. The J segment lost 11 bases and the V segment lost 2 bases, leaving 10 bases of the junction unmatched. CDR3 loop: CASSQFPTSGGMEYF. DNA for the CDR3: TGCGCCAGCAGCCAATTTCCGACTAGCGGGGGAATGGAGTACTTC.

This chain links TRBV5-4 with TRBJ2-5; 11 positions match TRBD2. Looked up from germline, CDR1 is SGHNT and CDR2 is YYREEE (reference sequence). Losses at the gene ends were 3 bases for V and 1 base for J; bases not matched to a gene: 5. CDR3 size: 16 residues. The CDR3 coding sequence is TGTGCCAGCAGCTCGGGACTAGCGGATCGCCAAGAGACCCAGTACTTC. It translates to CASSSGLADRQETQYF.

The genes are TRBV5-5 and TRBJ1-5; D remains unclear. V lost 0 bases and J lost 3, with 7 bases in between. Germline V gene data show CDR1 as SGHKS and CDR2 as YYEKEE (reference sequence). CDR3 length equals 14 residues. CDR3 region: CASSLGLSNQPQHF. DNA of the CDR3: TGTGCCAGCAGCTTGGGGCTTTCCAATCAGCCCCAGCATTTT. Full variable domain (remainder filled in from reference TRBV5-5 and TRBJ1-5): DAGVTQSPTHLIKTRGQQVTLRCSPISGHKSVSWYQQVLGQGPQFIFQYYEKEERGRGNFPDRFSARQFPNYSSELNVNALLLGDSALYLCASSLGLSNQPQHFGDGTRLSIL.